This T cell receptor beta chain stems from a study of long-term antiretroviral therapy in people with HIV (dated by TCRdb to 2021 to 2024). Study-wide context: The earliest samples were collected about a decade before the 2015 WHO recommendation for immediate ART, when ART was typically delayed until CD4 counts fell. A retrospective serial study tested whether changes in peripheral blood TRB repertoire composition and diversity were associated with ART initiation and durable HIV suppression. A total of roughly 200 cryopreserved PBMC samples came from 25 to 35 adults with confirmed HIV infection and were collected serially over a mean of roughly six years (range 1-12). About 35% of the 30 participants with HIV were female. No cross-contamination during QIAcube processing was shown when test extractions of a monoclonal T-cell line were performed alongside about 30 polyclonal samples. Results the study describes overall, beyond this receptor: Narrower CDR3 length ranges were observed in HIV repertoires than in controls, and an antigen-experienced repertoire with only a slight naive shift after ART was suggested by the network structure. Inferences about post-ART repertoire changes were limited because no data were available on ART adherence, viral resistance or therapy changes. Because cell numbers in pre-ART samples were limited, unsorted PBMC were profiled instead of sorted CD4+ and CD8+ T cells. Starting ART was linked to a significant rise in TRB diversity, yet even after long-term ART the diversity remained significantly lower than in transplant donor controls. Since PBMC availability was limited, sequencing covered only the TCR beta chain, with no alpha chain pairing. Samples dated from 2004 to 2017, and the ART regimens used may be less effective than current ones. At every time point, the repertoire was dominated by expanded TRB clones first identified before ART initiation, although this dominance fluctuated and, in many PLHIV, declined after ART.

About this clone itself: It lacks a known antigen. Base qualities are not at hand, and no much larger clone is one base apart.

Participants were included only if at least one PBMC sample before ART initiation and at least two post-ART samples were available. Treatment was received in the United States of America by all participants with HIV. Before DNA extraction, cryopreserved samples of about 0.9-11 million PBMC were thawed and then washed. At the time of the earliest PBMC sample for each participant with HIV, ages ranged from about 23 to 60 years. Each participant contributed PBMC samples from 1-4 timepoints before ART initiation and 2-8 timepoints after ART initiation, with a median of 7 samples. For every participant, serial HIV viral load, CD4+ T-cell count, ART history and demographic data were obtained. Using a Qiagen kit on a QIAcube, genomic DNA was extracted from unsorted PBMC, with samples processed in batches of 12. The immunoSEQ hsTCRB v3.0 assay was used at survey level resolution to sequence the TRB variable region. A depth of roughly 35,000-50,000 T-cell genomes per sample was targeted for TRB sequencing. An Illumina MiSeq with a v3 150-cycle kit was used to sequence the pooled TRB libraries. The authors' analysis ran thus. Repertoire analysis was run in R within a reproducible Nextflow workflow that covered QC, data transformation and analysis. Custom analyses were implemented in LymphoSeq2, an R package for AIRR-Seq data exploration. A few samples yielding fewer than 5000 total TRB sequences were excluded, leaving 188 analyzed HIV repertoires. Of the roughly 180 retained HIV repertoires, 55 to 60 were collected before and more than 120 after ART initiation. Repertoires were downsampled to 5000 TRB nucleotide sequences, with summary statistics averaged over 100 downsampling iterations. TRB sequences were retained for analysis only if CDR3 regions of at least seven amino acids were present. A Shannon entropy-derived clonality score and the Gini coefficient were used to measure diversity. In repertoire networks, the top 5000 CDR3 amino acid sequences were linked whenever an edit distance of one separated two sequences. For TRB CDR3 amino acid sequences, antigen specificity groups and MHC restriction were predicted with GLIPH2. Known CMV, EBV, HIV or tissue antigen associations were flagged by matching CDR3 amino acid sequences against VDJdb and McPAS-TCR. Pre-ART, post-ART and control groups were compared with Wilcoxon signed-rank tests and Holm-Bonferroni correction. TCRdb holds this immuneACCESS table with in-frame rearrangements only. Some clones are missing; in checked studies, unresolved V genes explain under half, and the rest has no known cause. Clonal size and the V and J genes are those of that table, whereas D and trimming came from the DNA. Present in this sample are 20,000 to 25,000 clones, 80% to 95% of which were seen just once. The top ten hold approximately 7.3% of the sample.

Unmatched junction bases come to 3, with V trimmed by 4 bases and J by 0 bases. CDR1 and CDR2, per the germline V gene, are SGHRS and YFSETQ. The CDR3 contains 14 residues, cysteine and phenylalanine counted. The retained sequence is limited to the CDR3, 42 bases, with the frame set at the first base. The receptor's source is a woman between 45 and 65 years old with HIV. Specimen: unsorted PBMCs, collected 4.4 years after starting antiretroviral therapy. The chain links TRBV5-1 with TRBJ1-1; 7 central nucleotides agree with TRBD1. The CDR3 protein is CASSPGTVNTEAFF. The DNA sequence follows: TGCGCCAGCAGCCCGGGGACAGTGAACACTGAAGCTTTCTTT. The CDR3, completed at both ends by the reference TRBV5-1 and TRBJ1-1 genes, gives the full variable domain KAGVTQTPRYLIKTRGQQVTLSCSPISGHRSVSWYQQTPGQGLQFLFEYFSETQRNKGNFPGRFSGRQFSNSRSEMNVSTLELGDSALYLCASSPGTVNTEAFFGQGTRLTVV.